These T cell receptor beta chains were read from a single sample in a study of immune cell composition in non-small cell lung cancer. Data came from immunoSEQ multiplex PCR; TCRdb stores just in-frame clones and leaves some out. Of thousands of clones in the sample, just under 75% were seen once. These data are also associated with another study on CD4 T cells in lung cancer.

Sequencing was carried out using lung tumor tissue. The origin of the receptors is a human donor with non-small cell lung cancer. Both conserved end residues are part of each CDR3. Each record gives: V gene, CDR3 protein.

v_call: TRBV6-5
cdr3_aa: CASSSKQSGYTF

v_call: TRBV7-7
cdr3_aa: CASSLQRGDNEQFF

v_call: TRBV11-3
cdr3_aa: CASSARGIMNEQFF

v_call: TRBV9
cdr3_aa: CASSALVTGSDTQYF

v_call: TRBV18
cdr3_aa: CASSPQNSRSTEAFF

v_call: TRBV29-1
cdr3_aa: CSVDTGTGSSQQYF

v_call: TRBV28
cdr3_aa: CASSLGGRVGYEQYF

v_call: TRBV5-1
cdr3_aa: CASSLETGVYSGANVLTF

v_call: TRBV4-1
cdr3_aa: CASSHLQDQPQHF

v_call: TRBV5-6
cdr3_aa: CASSRDRGGDTQYF

v_call: TRBV27
cdr3_aa: CASRTPHSGANVLTF

v_call: TRBV6-5
cdr3_aa: CASKTDAGNIQYF

v_call: TRBV11-2
cdr3_aa: CASSLTGENTEAFF

v_call: TRBV7-7
cdr3_aa: CASSWTGLETQYF

v_call: TRBV19
cdr3_aa: CASSLGRGNTEAFF

v_call: TRBV2
cdr3_aa: CASSGGENEQFF

v_call: TRBV16
cdr3_aa: CASSQFRRDGYTF